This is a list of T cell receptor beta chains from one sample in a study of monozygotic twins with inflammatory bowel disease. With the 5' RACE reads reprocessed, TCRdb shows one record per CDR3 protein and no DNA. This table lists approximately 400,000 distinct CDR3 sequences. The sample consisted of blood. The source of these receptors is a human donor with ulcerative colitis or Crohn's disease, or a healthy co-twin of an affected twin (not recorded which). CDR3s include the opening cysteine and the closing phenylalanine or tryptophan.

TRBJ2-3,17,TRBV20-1,CSARETKGPRWEDTQYF
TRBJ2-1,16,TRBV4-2,CASSQERVSTGDEQFF
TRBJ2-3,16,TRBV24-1,CATSPGQSGITDTQYF
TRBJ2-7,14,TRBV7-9,CASSEGDHSYEQYF
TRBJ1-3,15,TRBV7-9,CASGRLGRRGNTIYF
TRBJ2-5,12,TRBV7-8,CASSEGQETQYF
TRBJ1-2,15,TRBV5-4,CASSLRDRGSYGYTF
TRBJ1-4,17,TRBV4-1,CASSRGKGAIPDEKLFF
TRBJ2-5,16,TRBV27,CASTGLKAGRVETQYF
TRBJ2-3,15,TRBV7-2,CASSDRDSYTDTQYF